This T cell receptor beta chain was sequenced during a study of cytomegalovirus exposure and HLA in healthy donors. Note on this clone: Antigen specificity is unknown.

Study-level results: V- and J-gene trimming in TCR beta was tied to a missense DCLRE1C variant by an analysis performed later. The study assumed roughly uniform donor sequencing depth for presence/absence analyses. A later look showed TCR association rates differing by HLA locus, highest for DRB1 and lowest for HLA-C.

The CDR3 runs 13 residues. In germline, CDR1 is SEHNR, CDR2 FQNEAQ (reference sequence). Trimming left V 2 bases short and J 4 bases short, with 8 bases between. Primers included in the PCR were 60 Vbeta and 13 Jbeta primers. Produced via immunoSEQ multiplex PCR; TCRdb's table is partial and in-frame only. The sample shows approximately 180,000 clones, roughly 83% of them seen only once. This chain uses TRBV7-9 with TRBJ2-5; D not resolved. The sequenced sample consisted of PBMCs. This TCR came from a woman in her 50s in good health and CMV-seronegative. DNA of the CDR3: TGTGCCAGCAGCTTATTACAGAGAGAGACCCAGTACTTC. Protein: CASSLLQRETQYF.